This T cell receptor beta chain was sequenced during a study of identical twins (dated by TCRdb to 2016 to 2017). Some background on the complete study: TCR alpha and beta repertoires from monozygotic twins, unrelated adults of various ages and cord blood were deep-sequenced to test whether fetal clonotypes persist. To rule out contamination, the twin experiments were replicated at different times with different library preparation protocols.

Regarding this clonotype: There is no known antigen for this receptor. The record has no base qualities; no much larger clone is one base away.

Findings and caveats that apply to the study as a whole: Invariant T cells such as MAIT and iNKT could partly confound zero-insertion analyses, although diverse VJ usage argued against such confounding for most clonotypes. A weaker excess of twin sharing was found in beta out-of-frame sequences because the signal-to-noise ratio was lowered by fewer shared sequences. Fewer insertions were carried by abundant cord blood beta clonotypes, a similar but weaker trend appeared in young adult naive repertoires, and no such trend appeared in memory repertoires. Because the same donors could not be followed over many years, conclusions were based on cross-sectional statistical analysis. Compared with coincidental sharing between unrelated individuals, an excess of low generation-probability sequences was observed among out-of-frame TCR alpha sequences shared between twins. Out-of-frame TCR alpha sharing in monozygotic twins was systematically underestimated by recombination models, whereas sharing between unrelated individuals was in agreement with the recombination models.

All donors were healthy Caucasians. Three unrelated non-twin adults were additionally sequenced: a male aged 18 to 29, a male aged 50 to 59 and a female aged 50 to 59. Miltenyi CD45RO+ enrichment and human naive T-cell isolation kits were used to isolate memory (CD45RO+) and naive T cells from PBMC. The CDR3 has 15 amino acids, counting the end cysteine and phenylalanine. The only DNA kept is the CDR3, 45 bases in frame from the first base. The germline V end is reduced by 5 bases and the J end by 2 bases; junction bases left unmatched: 6. CDR1 SGHRS and CDR2 YFSETQ are derived from the germline V gene. The library was made by 5' RACE. Sequenced using an Illumina HiSeq 2000. A universal primer binding site was introduced by template switching, and a unique molecular identifier was present in the final cDNA, enabling accurate counting of TCR cDNA molecules. Specific primers in the conserved constant-segment region were used to synthesize first-strand cDNA for TCR alpha and beta chains. To control for contamination, every cDNA library carried two barcodes: a SMART-Mk sample barcode plus Illumina barcodes. TruSeq adapter sequences and Illumina sample barcodes were added in two successive PCR steps. The TCR alpha and beta cDNA libraries were sequenced on the Illumina HiSeq platform using custom primers. In the authors' own workflow: MiGEC processed the raw reads to extract unique molecular identifiers, while MiXCR was used to determine the CDR3 positions. For each individual, recombination models were inferred using an EM algorithm with the repgenHMM and IGoR tools. The analysis of shared clonotypes was done with the tcR package in R, with sharing normalized by the product of cloneset sizes. To study raw recombination free of thymic and clonal selection effects, out-of-frame nonproductive sequences were analyzed. The public reads were quality trimmed at Q25 with fastp and then assembled into clones with MiXCR by TCRdb, keeping productive beta chains. Entries that share a CDR3 protein sequence are merged under the most common genes and DNA. These V and J calls derive from TCRdb rather than the authors' analysis. The sample data list roughly 690,000 distinct CDR3 sequences, and 6% to 6.5% of these were observed just once. The ten top clones hold approximately 1.6% of the sample.

The rearrangement joined TRBV5-1 to TRBJ2-1; 8 central nucleotides agree with TRBD2. This sequence was found in a man aged 18 to 30 in good health. Sequencing input: naive T cells sorted from blood. The sample's cell subset or site, from its label and the paper: cells isolated with a human naive T-cell isolation kit. The CDR3 reads as follows: CASRGTRSAYNEQFF. DNA sequence: TGCGCCAGCAGGGGGACTAGATCGGCCTACAATGAGCAGTTCTTC.